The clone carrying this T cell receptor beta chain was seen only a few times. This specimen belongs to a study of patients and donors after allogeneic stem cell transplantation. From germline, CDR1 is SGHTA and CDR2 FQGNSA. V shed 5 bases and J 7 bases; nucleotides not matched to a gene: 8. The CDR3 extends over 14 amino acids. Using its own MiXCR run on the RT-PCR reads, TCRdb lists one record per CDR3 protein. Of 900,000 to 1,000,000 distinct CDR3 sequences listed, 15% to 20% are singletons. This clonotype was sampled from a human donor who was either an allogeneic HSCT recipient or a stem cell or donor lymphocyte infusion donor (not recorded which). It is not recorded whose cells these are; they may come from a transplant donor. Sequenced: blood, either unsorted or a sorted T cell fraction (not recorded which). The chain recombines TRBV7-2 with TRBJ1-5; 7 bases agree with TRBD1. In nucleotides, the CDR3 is TGTGCCAGCAGCCCTAGGACAGGAAGCCAGCCCCAGCATTTT. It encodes CASSPRTGSQPQHF. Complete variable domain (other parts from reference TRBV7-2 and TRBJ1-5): GAGVSQSPSNKVTEKGKDVELRCDPISGHTALYWYRQSLGQGLEFLIYFQGNSAPDKSGLPSDRFSAERTGGSVSTLTIQRTQQEDSAVYLCASSPRTGSQPQHFGDGTRLSIL.